The 19 T cell receptor beta chains presented below share a single source sample, sequenced in a study of T cells in Graves' hyperthyroidism and ophthalmopathy. TCR beta CDR3 region amplification was performed from RNA transcripts. The TCR CDR3 was amplified in a first-round RT-PCR using the HTBI primer set. TCRdb reprocessed the multiplex PCR reads via MiXCR and lists one record per CDR3 protein. Found here are some 510,000 distinct CDR3 sequences, around 21% of them singletons; the top ten hold 26%. The sequenced sample was blood. All receptors come from a man younger than 35 with Graves' hyperthyroidism.

Ten or more counts support this clonotype. The V gene is TRBV15, the J gene TRBJ1-5, with D maybe TRBD1 (5 bases). This CDR3 has 16 residues. The germline V and J ends were trimmed by 0 bases and 5 bases, with 14 bases remaining between them. Germline CDR1 is LNHNV and CDR2 is YYDKDF (reference sequence). Here the CDR3 reads CATSRDSFTGHQPQHF. CDR3 sequence (DNA): TGTGCCACCAGCAGAGATAGTTTCACGGGACATCAGCCCCAGCATTTT.

In its sample, this clonotype was seen many times. The chain couples TRBV4-1 to TRBJ2-5, with D maybe TRBD2 (5 bases). The germline gives CDR1 MGHRA, CDR2 YSYEKL. The CDR3 totals 15 residues. Trimming removed 1 base from V and 5 bases from J, with 14 bases in between. The CDR3 nucleotides read TGCGCCAGCAGCCAAGTTCCCCCCGGGGTGGAGACCCAGTACTTC. Protein product: CASSQVPPGVETQYF.

This clonotype was recorded many times. The gene calls are TRBV2 and TRBJ2-3, with TRBD2 as a possible D gene (6 bases). There are 15 residues in the CDR3. Germline assignment: CDR1 SNHLY and CDR2 FYNNEI. Deletions cut 3 bases from V and 0 bases from J, with 10 bases between. Here the CDR3 DNA reads TGTGCCAGCAGTGAGGTGGGGGGAAGCACAGATACGCAGTATTTT. Translation gives CASSEVGGSTDTQYF.

The chain uses TRBV6-5 and TRBJ2-7; D not resolved. The V gene's germline CDR1 is MNHEY and CDR2 SVGAGI. The ends were cut back, 0 bases at V and 1 base at J, with 13 bases in the middle. The CDR3 has 16 residues. Here the CDR3 DNA reads TGTGCCAGCAGTTACTCGACTCGGCTAGGTTCCTACGAGCAGTACTTC. Amino acids: CASSYSTRLGSYEQYF.

The table lists this clonotype with many counts. The rearrangement joins TRBV7-9 to TRBJ2-5; TRBD1 matches at 8 bases. CDR3 length: 15 amino acids. Germline CDR1 SEHNR, CDR2 FQNEAQ (reference sequence). V lost 4 bases, J lost 4 bases, and 8 bases stayed unmatched. The CDR3 reads CASSSRGRPGETQYF. The CDR3 DNA follows: TGTGCCAGCAGCTCCAGGGGGCGCCCCGGAGAGACCCAGTACTTC.

The V gene is TRBV6-2 or TRBV6-3, the J gene TRBJ1-1; TRBD1 is a possible D gene (5 bases). V dropped 5 bases and J dropped 1 base, with 23 bases sitting between them. This CDR3 contains 18 residues. Germline CDR1 is MNHEY and CDR2 is SVGEGT. CDR3 sequence reads: CASSPLPGRSRSNTEAFF. The DNA for the CDR3 is TGTGCCAGCAGTCCGCTCCCGGGACGGTCGCGTTCGAACACTGAAGCTTTCTTT.

This clonotype was observed at least ten times. This chain uses TRBV15 with TRBJ1-6; D is uncertain. This CDR3 region has 13 residues. V was cut by 9 bases and J by 10 bases, with 16 bases left in between. Germline V gives CDR1 LNHNV, CDR2 YYDKDF (reference sequence). The CDR3 region has the DNA TGTGCCACTAAACCCCCTGGGCAATCACCCCTCCACTTT. Translated, it gives CATKPPGQSPLHF.

In this sample, this clonotype turned up many times. The chain employs TRBV20-1 and TRBJ1-2, with TRBD1 matching 9 bases. Germline lookup yields CDR1 DFQATT and CDR2 SNEGSKA (reference sequence). CDR3 length equals 15 residues. The V and J ends lost 3 bases and 7 bases, in that order; junction bases with no gene match: 12. CDR3 in DNA: TGCAGTGCTAGGGGGGACAGGGTCATAGTTCGTGGCTACACCTTC. Translated, it gives CSARGDRVIVRGYTF.

This clonotype was counted ten times or more. CDR3 bases: TGTGCCAGCAGAAAGGGGACAGGGTGGGAGACCCAGTACTTC. Translation: CASRKGTGWETQYF. This chain connects TRBV6-5 to TRBJ2-5; 9 bases are a match to TRBD1. The V gene's germline CDR1 is MNHEY and CDR2 SVGAGI. V shed 6 bases, J shed 5 bases, and the junction held 7 bases outside the gene matches. The CDR3 is made up of 14 amino acids.

This clonotype came up a few times. The chain has TRBV7-6 and TRBJ2-2, with D maybe TRBD2 (6 bases). Germline-derived CDR1 and CDR2 are SGHVS and FNYEAQ. The V end lost 5 bases, the J end lost 1 base, and 14 bases lay between the germline ends. This CDR3 has 16 amino acids. The CDR3 region is CASSLGGAQNTGELFF. The CDR3 nucleotides read TGTGCCAGCAGCCTGGGCGGGGCGCAGAACACCGGGGAGCTGTTTTTT.

The sample holds a few counts of this clonotype. This rearrangement joins TRBV28 to TRBJ2-7, with D possibly TRBD2 on 6 matching bases. V was shortened by 7 bases and J by 9 bases, with 22 bases between the two germline ends. This CDR3 has 14 amino acids. Germline V gene data show CDR1 as MDHEN and CDR2 as SYDVKM. CDR3 bases: TGTGCCAGCACCTTCAACGCGGGGAGGTTAGGGCAGTACTTC. It yields the protein CASTFNAGRLGQYF.

This clonotype appeared many times. Written as DNA, the CDR3 is TGTGCCAGCAGGCAAGGACAGGGATGGCCTGAAGCTTTCTTT. Its translation: CASRQGQGWPEAFF. V is TRBV12-3 or TRBV12-4 and J is TRBJ1-1; 8 positions agree with TRBD1. This CDR3 contains 14 residues. V lost 6 bases and J lost 6; bases outside the gene matches: 9.

On this clonotype: An end of the junction differs from the germline gene, which may be a read error. This sequence joins TRBV12-3 or TRBV12-4 and TRBJ2-5; the match to TRBD2 covers 7 bases. This CDR3 spans 15 amino acids. The CDR3 here is CAISESIGEGETQYF. CDR3 in DNA: TGTGCCATCAGTGAGTCGATAGGGGAGGGGGAGACCCAGTACTTC.

In its sample, this clonotype was seen many times. The chain uses TRBV6-5 and TRBJ1-5; no clear D. The CDR3 extends over 15 amino acids. Germline lookup yields CDR1 MNHEY and CDR2 SVGAGI. The V end lost 2 bases, the J end lost 2 bases, and 10 bases lay between the germline ends. CDR3: CASSYGWGGNQPQHF. The CDR3 nucleotides are TGTGCCAGCAGTTACGGTTGGGGTGGCAATCAGCCCCAGCATTTT.

The table lists this clonotype with many counts. The chain combines TRBV29-1 with TRBJ1-1; 7 nucleotides line up with TRBD1. With V trimmed by 7 bases and J by 1 base, 3 bases remained unmatched. Germline loops: CDR1 SQVTM, CDR2 ANQGSEA. The CDR3 length is 12 residues. The CDR3 protein is CSATGANTEAFF. For the CDR3, the DNA is TGCAGCGCCACAGGGGCGAACACTGAAGCTTTCTTT.

The V and J genes are TRBV30 and TRBJ2-2; TRBD2 might be the D (7 bases). V gave up 0 bases and J gave up 6 bases, with 8 bases separating them. There are 13 residues in the CDR3. The germline V gene encodes CDR1 GTSNPN and CDR2 SVGIG (reference sequence). As DNA, the CDR3 is TGTGCCTGGAGTGTCGGGGGGCCCGGGGAGCTGTTTTTT. Protein product: CAWSVGGPGELFF.

The rearrangement links TRBV24-1 to TRBJ1-1, with 7 positions matching TRBD1. V was pared by 3 bases and J by 4 bases, with 4 bases of the junction left unmatched. The CDR3 is 14 amino acids. Germline CDR1 KGHDR, CDR2 SFDVKD. CDR3 sequence reads: CATSDDRDGTEAFF. The CDR3 region has the DNA TGTGCCACCAGTGATGACAGGGATGGCACTGAAGCTTTCTTT.

This clonotype occurred many times. The gene calls are TRBV2 and TRBJ1-5, with 9 bases matching TRBD1. V shed 6 bases and J 7 bases; nucleotides not matched to a gene: 7. The length of the CDR3 is 14 residues. Germline V gene lookup returns CDR1 SNHLY and CDR2 FYNNEI. CDR3 in DNA: TGTGCCAGCAGGGGGACAGGGACGCGGCAGCCCCAGCATTTT. Its protein is CASRGTGTRQPQHF.

In its sample, this clonotype was seen many times. V gene TRBV11-2 combines with J gene TRBJ2-2, with 7 bases matching TRBD2. J lost 2 bases, V lost 5 bases, and 5 bases had no gene match. Germline V gene lookup returns CDR1 SGHAT and CDR2 FQNNGV. The CDR3 has 15 amino acids. CDR3 sequence: CASSGRARNTGELFF. The DNA for the CDR3 is TGTGCCAGCAGCGGGAGGGCTCGCAACACCGGGGAGCTGTTTTTT.